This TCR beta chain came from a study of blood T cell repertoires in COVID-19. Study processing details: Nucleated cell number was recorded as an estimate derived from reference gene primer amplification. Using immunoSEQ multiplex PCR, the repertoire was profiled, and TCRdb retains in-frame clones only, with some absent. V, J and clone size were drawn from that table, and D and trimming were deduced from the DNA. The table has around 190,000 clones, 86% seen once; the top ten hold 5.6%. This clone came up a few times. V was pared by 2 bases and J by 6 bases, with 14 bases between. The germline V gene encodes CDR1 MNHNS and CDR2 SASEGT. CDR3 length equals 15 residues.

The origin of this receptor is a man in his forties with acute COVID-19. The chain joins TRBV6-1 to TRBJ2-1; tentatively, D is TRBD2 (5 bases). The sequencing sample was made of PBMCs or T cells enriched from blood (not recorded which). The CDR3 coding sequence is TGTGCCAGCAGTGAAAGCCCGGGATCAGGCAATGAGCAGTTCTTC. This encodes CASSESPGSGNEQFF.